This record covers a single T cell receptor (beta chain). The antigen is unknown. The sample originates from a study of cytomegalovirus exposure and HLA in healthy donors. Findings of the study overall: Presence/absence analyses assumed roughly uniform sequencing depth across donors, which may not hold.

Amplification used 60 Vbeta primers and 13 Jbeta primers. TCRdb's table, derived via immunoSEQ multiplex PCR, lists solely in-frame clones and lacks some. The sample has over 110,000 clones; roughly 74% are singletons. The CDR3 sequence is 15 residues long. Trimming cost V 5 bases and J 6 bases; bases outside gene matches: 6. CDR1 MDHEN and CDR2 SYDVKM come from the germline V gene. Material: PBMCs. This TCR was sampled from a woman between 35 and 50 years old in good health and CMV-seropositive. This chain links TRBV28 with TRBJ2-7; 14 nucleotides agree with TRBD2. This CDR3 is CASSPTSGRAGEQYF. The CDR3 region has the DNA TGTGCCAGCAGTCCGACTAGCGGGAGGGCCGGCGAGCAGTACTTC.